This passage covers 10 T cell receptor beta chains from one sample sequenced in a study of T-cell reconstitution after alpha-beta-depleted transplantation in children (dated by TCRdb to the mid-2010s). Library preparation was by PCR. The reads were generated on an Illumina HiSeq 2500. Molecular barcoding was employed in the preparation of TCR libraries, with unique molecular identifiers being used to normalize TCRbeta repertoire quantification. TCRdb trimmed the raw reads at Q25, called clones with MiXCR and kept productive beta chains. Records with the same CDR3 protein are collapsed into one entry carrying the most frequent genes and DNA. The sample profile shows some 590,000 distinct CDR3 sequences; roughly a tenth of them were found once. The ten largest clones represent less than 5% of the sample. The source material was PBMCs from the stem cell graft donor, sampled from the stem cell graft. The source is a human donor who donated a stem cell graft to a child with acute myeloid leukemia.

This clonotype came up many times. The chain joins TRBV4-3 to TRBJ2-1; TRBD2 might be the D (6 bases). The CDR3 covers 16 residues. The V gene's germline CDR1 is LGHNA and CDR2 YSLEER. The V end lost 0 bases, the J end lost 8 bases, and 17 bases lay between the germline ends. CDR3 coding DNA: TGCGCCAGCAGCCAAGATCGCGGGGTTAGTTCGTATGAGCAGTTCTTC. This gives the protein CASSQDRGVSSYEQFF.

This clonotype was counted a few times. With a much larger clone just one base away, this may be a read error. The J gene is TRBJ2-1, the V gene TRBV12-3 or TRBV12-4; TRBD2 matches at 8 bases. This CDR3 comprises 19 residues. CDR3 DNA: TGTGCCAGCTGTTTAGCCGGCGGGAGGTACGGGGGGTCCTACAATGAGCAGTTCTTC. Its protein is CASCLAGGRYGGSYNEQFF.

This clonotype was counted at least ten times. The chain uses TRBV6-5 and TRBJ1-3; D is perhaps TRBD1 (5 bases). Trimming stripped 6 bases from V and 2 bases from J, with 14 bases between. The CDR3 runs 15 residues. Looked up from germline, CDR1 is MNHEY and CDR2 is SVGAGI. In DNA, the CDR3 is TGTGCCAGCAGACCACCGCAGGGCGCTGGAAACACCATATATTTT. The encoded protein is CASRPPQGAGNTIYF.

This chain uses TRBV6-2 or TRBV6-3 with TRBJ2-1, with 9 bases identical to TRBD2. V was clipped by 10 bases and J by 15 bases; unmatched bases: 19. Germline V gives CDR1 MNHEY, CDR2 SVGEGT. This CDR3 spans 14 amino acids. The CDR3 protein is CATKPPGSGRPGFF. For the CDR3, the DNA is TGTGCCACCAAACCTCCTGGAAGCGGGAGGCCGGGGTTCTTC.

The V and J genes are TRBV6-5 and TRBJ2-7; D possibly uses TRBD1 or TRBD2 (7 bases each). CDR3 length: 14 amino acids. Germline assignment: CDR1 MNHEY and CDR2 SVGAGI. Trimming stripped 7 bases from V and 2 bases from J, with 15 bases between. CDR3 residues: CASTETGRAYEQYF. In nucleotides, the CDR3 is TGTGCCAGCACCGAGACAGGGAGGGCCTACGAGCAGTACTTC.

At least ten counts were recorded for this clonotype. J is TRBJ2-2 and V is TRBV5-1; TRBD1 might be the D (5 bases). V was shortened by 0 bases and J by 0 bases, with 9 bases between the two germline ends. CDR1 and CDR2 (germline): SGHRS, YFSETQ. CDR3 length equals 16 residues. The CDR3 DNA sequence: TGCGCCAGCAGCTTGGTCCCGACAGCGAACACCGGGGAGCTGTTTTTT. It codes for CASSLVPTANTGELFF.

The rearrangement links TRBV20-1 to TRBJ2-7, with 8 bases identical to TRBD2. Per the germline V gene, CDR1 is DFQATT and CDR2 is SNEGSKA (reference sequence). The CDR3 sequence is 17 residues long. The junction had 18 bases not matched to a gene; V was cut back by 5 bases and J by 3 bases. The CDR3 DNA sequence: TGCAGTGCTCCCGGTGGGGCTAGCGGGTTAAAACTCTACGAGCAGTACTTC. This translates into CSAPGGASGLKLYEQYF.

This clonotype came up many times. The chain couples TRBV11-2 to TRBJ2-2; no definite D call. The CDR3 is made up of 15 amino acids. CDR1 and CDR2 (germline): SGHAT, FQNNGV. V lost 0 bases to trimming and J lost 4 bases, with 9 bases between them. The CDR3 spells CASSLDRRGTGELFF. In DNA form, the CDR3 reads TGTGCCAGCAGCTTAGACCGCCGCGGCACCGGGGAGCTGTTTTTT.

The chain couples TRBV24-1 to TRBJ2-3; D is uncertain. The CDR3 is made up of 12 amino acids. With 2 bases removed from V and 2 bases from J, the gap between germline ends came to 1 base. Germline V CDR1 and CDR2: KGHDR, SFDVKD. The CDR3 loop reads CATSDSTDTQYF. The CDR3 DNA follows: TGTGCCACCAGTGATTCCACAGATACGCAGTATTTT.

DNA of the CDR3: TGTGCCAGCTCACCCCCTGGGACTTATGGCTACACCTTC. Translating gives CASSPPGTYGYTF. The chain recombines TRBV18 with TRBJ1-2; tentatively, D is TRBD1 (5 bases). V lost 3 bases and J 5 bases, leaving 10 bases between the germline ends. CDR3 length equals 13 residues. CDR1 KGHSH and CDR2 LQKENI come from the germline V gene.